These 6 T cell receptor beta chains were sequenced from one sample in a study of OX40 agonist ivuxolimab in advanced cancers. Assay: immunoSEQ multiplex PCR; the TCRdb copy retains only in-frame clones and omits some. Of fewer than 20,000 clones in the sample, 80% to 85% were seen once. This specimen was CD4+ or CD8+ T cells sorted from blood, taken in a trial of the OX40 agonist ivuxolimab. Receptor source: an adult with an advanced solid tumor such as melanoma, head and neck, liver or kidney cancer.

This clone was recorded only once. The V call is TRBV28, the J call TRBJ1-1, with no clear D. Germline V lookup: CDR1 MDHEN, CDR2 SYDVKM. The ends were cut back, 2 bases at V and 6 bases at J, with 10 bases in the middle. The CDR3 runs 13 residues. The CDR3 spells CASSLRHPSEAFF. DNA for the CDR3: TGTGCCAGCAGTTTACGACATCCCTCTGAAGCTTTCTTT. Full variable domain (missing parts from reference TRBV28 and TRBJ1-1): DVKVTQSSRYLVKRTGEKVFLECVQDMDHENMFWYRQDPGLGLRLIYFSYDVKMKEKGDIPEGYSVSREKKERFSLILESASTNQTSMYLCASSLRHPSEAFFGQGTRLTVV.

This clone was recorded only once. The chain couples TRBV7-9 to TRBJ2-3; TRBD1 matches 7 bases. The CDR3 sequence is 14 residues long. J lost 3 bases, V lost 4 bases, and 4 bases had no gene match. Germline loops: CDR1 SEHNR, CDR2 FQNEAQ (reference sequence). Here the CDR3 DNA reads TGTGCCAGCAGCTCAACACAGGGGACAGATACGCAGTATTTT. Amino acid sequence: CASSSTQGTDTQYF. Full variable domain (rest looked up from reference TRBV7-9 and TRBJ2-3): DTGVSQNPRHKITKRGQNVTFRCDPISEHNRLYWYRQTLGQGPEFLTYFQNEAQLEKSRLLSDRFSAERPKGSFSTLEIQRTEQGDSAMYLCASSSTQGTDTQYFGPGTRLTVL.

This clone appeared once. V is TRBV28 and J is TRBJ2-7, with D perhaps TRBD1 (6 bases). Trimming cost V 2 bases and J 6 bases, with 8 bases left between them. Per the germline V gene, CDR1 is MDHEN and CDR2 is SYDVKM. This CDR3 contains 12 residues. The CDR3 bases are TGTGCCAGCAGTTTAGGCAGGGGCGAGCAGTACTTC. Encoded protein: CASSLGRGEQYF.

The CDR3 DNA reads TGCGCCAGCAGCCAACTCAGGGGGCCAGCAAATGAGCAGTTCTTC. This translates into CASSQLRGPANEQFF. J is TRBJ2-1 and V is TRBV4-1; the match to TRBD1 covers 8 bases. The CDR3 has 15 residues. Germline assignment: CDR1 MGHRA and CDR2 YSYEKL. The trim removed 2 bases at V and 7 bases at J, leaving 7 bases unmatched.

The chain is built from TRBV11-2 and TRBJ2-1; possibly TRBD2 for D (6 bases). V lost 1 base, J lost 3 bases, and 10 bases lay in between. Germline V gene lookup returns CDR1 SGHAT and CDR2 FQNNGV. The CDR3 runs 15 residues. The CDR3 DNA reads TGTGCCAGCAGCTTAGGGCTAGCGAGCTACAATGAGCAGTTCTTC. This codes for CASSLGLASYNEQFF. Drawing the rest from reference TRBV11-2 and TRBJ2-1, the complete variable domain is EAGVAQSPRYKIIEKRQSVAFWCNPISGHATLYWYQQILGQGPKLLIQFQNNGVVDDSQLPKDRFSAERLKGVDSTLKIQPAKLEDSAVYLCASSLGLASYNEQFFGPGTRLTVL.

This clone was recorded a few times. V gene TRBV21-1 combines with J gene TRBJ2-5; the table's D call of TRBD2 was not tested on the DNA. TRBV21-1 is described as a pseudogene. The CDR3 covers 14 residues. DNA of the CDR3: TGTGCCAGCAGCAAAAGACTAGCCCCGGAGACCCAGTACTTC. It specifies CASSKRLAPETQYF.